This record covers a single TCR beta chain. Assay: immunoSEQ multiplex PCR; the TCRdb copy retains only in-frame clones and omits some. The table has about 130,000 clones, approximately 85% seen once; the top ten hold 7.9%. The source of the sample is a study of T cell responses to AZD1222 COVID-19 vaccine. CDR1 and CDR2 from the germline V gene are GTSNPN and SVGIG (reference sequence). This CDR3 contains 13 residues. Trimming removed 4 bases from V and 6 bases from J, with 13 bases in between. The receptor was isolated from an adult who received the MenACWY meningococcal vaccine as a control. V usage is TRBV30 and J usage is TRBJ1-5; D might be TRBD1 (6 bases). The sequencing used peripheral blood, collected 28 days after the second dose of the MenACWY control vaccine. CDR3 coding DNA: TGTGCCTGGAAACAGGGTTTTTGTCAGCCCCAGCATTTT. Its translation is CAWKQGFCQPQHF.